Listed below are T cell receptor beta chains from one sample, sequenced in a study of T cells in Graves' hyperthyroidism and ophthalmopathy. TCRdb re-derived calls from the multiplex PCR reads in MiXCR, one entry per CDR3 protein. The data contain roughly 290,000 distinct CDR3 sequences, about an eighth of them singletons. Material: blood. All receptors come from a woman aged 40 to 49 with Graves' hyperthyroidism. CDR3s include the opening cysteine and the closing phenylalanine or tryptophan. Fields, in order: V gene, clone size, D gene, J gene, CDR3 DNA, CDR3 protein. A D gene is named only where the DNA matches it firmly. Size is omitted from some rows. Given values are once, few, many or a class for expanded clones.

V gene: TRBV12-3/TRBV12-4
clone size: many
D gene: TRBD2
J gene: TRBJ2-2
CDR3 DNA: TGTGCCAGCAGCCCTGGACTAGCGGGAGGCCCGGACGGGGAGCTGTTTTTT
CDR3 protein: CASSPGLAGGPDGELFF

V gene: TRBV19
clone size: many
D gene: NA
J gene: TRBJ1-5
CDR3 DNA: TGTGCCAGTACCCTCGACAGAAATCAGCCCCAGCATTTT
CDR3 protein: CASTLDRNQPQHF

V gene: TRBV5-1
clone size: many
D gene: NA
J gene: TRBJ1-1
CDR3 DNA: TGTGCCAGCAGCGCCGGGACGGGGAACACTGAAGCTTTCTTT
CDR3 protein: CASSAGTGNTEAFF

V gene: TRBV12-3/TRBV12-4
clone size: many
D gene: TRBD1
J gene: TRBJ1-6
CDR3 DNA: TGTGCCAGCACCCGGGACAGGGGGTACATCAATTCACCCCTCCACTTT
CDR3 protein: CASTRDRGYINSPLHF

V gene: TRBV3-1
clone size: many
D gene: NA
J gene: TRBJ2-7
CDR3 DNA: TGTGCCAGCAGCCAAGAACCACACTACGAGCAGTACTTC
CDR3 protein: CASSQEPHYEQYF

V gene: TRBV20-1
clone size: many
D gene: NA
J gene: TRBJ2-5
CDR3 DNA: TGCAGTGCTACTGGGACGGTCCAAGAGACCCAGTACTTC
CDR3 protein: CSATGTVQETQYF

V gene: TRBV12-3/TRBV12-4
clone size: few
D gene: TRBD2
J gene: TRBJ2-1
CDR3 DNA: TGTGCCAGCAGTTCCAAGCGGGGCCCATACAATGAGCAGTTCTTC
CDR3 protein: CASSSKRGPYNEQFF

V gene: TRBV4-2
clone size: NA
D gene: NA
J gene: TRBJ1-2
CDR3 DNA: TGTGCCAGCAGCCAAGACGGGACTGATAACTATGGCTACACCTTC
CDR3 protein: CASSQDGTDNYGYTF

V gene: TRBV13
clone size: many
D gene: NA
J gene: TRBJ2-5
CDR3 DNA: TGTGCCAGCAGCTTTACCGGGCGGCACCCGGGGGAGACCCAGTACTTC
CDR3 protein: CASSFTGRHPGETQYF

V gene: TRBV29-1
clone size: many
D gene: NA
J gene: TRBJ1-2
CDR3 DNA: TGCAGCGTTGAAGATCACGACTATGGCTACACCTTC
CDR3 protein: CSVEDHDYGYTF

V gene: TRBV5-1
clone size: few
D gene: NA
J gene: TRBJ1-1
CDR3 DNA: TGCGCCAGCAGCTTGGCGGGGGGGGTTGAAGCTTTCTTT
CDR3 protein: CASSLAGGVEAFF

V gene: TRBV7-2
clone size: many
D gene: TRBD1
J gene: TRBJ1-5
CDR3 DNA: TGTGCCAGCAGCTTTCGGTCAGGGGGCGATTTGCGCCAGCCCCAGCATTTT
CDR3 protein: CASSFRSGGDLRQPQHF

V gene: TRBV28
clone size: NA
D gene: TRBD2
J gene: TRBJ2-1
CDR3 DNA: TGTGCCAGCAGTTTAGAGACTAGCGGGAGAGGCAATGAGCAGTTCTTC
CDR3 protein: CASSLETSGRGNEQFF

V gene: TRBV7-9
clone size: many
D gene: NA
J gene: TRBJ1-2
CDR3 DNA: TGTGCCAGCAGCCCGTCTCGGGGCGACTATGGCTACACCTTC
CDR3 protein: CASSPSRGDYGYTF

V gene: TRBV3-1
clone size: many
D gene: NA
J gene: TRBJ2-3
CDR3 DNA: TGTGCCAGCAGCCAAGACATAGCGGAGCCTAGCACAGATACGCAGTATTTT
CDR3 protein: CASSQDIAEPSTDTQYF

V gene: TRBV29-1
clone size: NA
D gene: NA
J gene: TRBJ2-2
CDR3 DNA: TGCAGCGTTGACGGGGGGCAGGGGGGACTGGGGTCCGGCGGGGAGCTGTTTTTT
CDR3 protein: CSVDGGQGGLGSGGELFF

V gene: TRBV3-1
clone size: few
D gene: NA
J gene: TRBJ2-5
CDR3 DNA: TGTGCCAGCAGCCCTTCCCCCCTACAGGGTTTACAAGAGACCCAGTACTTC
CDR3 protein: CASSPSPLQGLQETQYF

V gene: TRBV2
clone size: few
D gene: TRBD2
J gene: TRBJ2-1
CDR3 DNA: TGTGCCAGCTTGTACGGGAGGGCCAATGAGCAGTTCTTC
CDR3 protein: CASLYGRANEQFF

V gene: TRBV28
clone size: NA
D gene: NA
J gene: TRBJ2-5
CDR3 DNA: TGTGCCAGCAGTTTGCGGGGATGGACCCAGTACTTC
CDR3 protein: CASSLRGWTQYF

V gene: TRBV7-9
clone size: few
D gene: TRBD2
J gene: TRBJ2-7
CDR3 DNA: TGTGCCAGCAGCTTAAACAGCGGGAGGGCCGGCGAGCAGTACTTC
CDR3 protein: CASSLNSGRAGEQYF

V gene: TRBV6-6
clone size: few
D gene: NA
J gene: TRBJ1-5
CDR3 DNA: TGTGCCAGCAGTTACGTCGGGGGCAGTCAGCCCCAGCATTTT
CDR3 protein: CASSYVGGSQPQHF

V gene: TRBV10-3
clone size: few
D gene: NA
J gene: TRBJ1-2
CDR3 DNA: TGTGCCATCAGTGAGTGGGGCAGGGAAACCCGCGGCTACACCTTC
CDR3 protein: CAISEWGRETRGYTF

V gene: TRBV20-1
clone size: NA
D gene: TRBD1
J gene: TRBJ2-7
CDR3 DNA: TGCAGTGCTAGAGTACAGGGGGAGGTGGGCGAGCAGTACTTC
CDR3 protein: CSARVQGEVGEQYF

V gene: TRBV9
clone size: many
D gene: NA
J gene: TRBJ1-5
CDR3 DNA: TGTGCCAGCAGCGTAGCAGGGCTGAGCAATCAGCCCCAGCATTTT
CDR3 protein: CASSVAGLSNQPQHF

V gene: TRBV10-3
clone size: NA
D gene: NA
J gene: TRBJ2-5
CDR3 DNA: TGTGCCATCAGTGAGGCCCAAGAGACCCAGTACTTC
CDR3 protein: CAISEAQETQYF

V gene: TRBV10-3
clone size: many
D gene: TRBD1
J gene: TRBJ1-1
CDR3 DNA: TGTGCCATCAGTGAGTCAACCCCGGGACAGGGGTGGACTGAAGCTTTCTTT
CDR3 protein: CAISESTPGQGWTEAFF

V gene: TRBV7-2
clone size: many
D gene: NA
J gene: TRBJ2-1
CDR3 DNA: TGTGCCAGCTCTTCGGGAGTGGGAAGCTCCTACAATGAGCAGTTCTTC
CDR3 protein: CASSSGVGSSYNEQFF

V gene: TRBV28
clone size: few
D gene: NA
J gene: TRBJ2-4
CDR3 DNA: TGTGCCAGCAGTTTTCCGGGTCTCTCAGGGAACATTCAGTACTTC
CDR3 protein: CASSFPGLSGNIQYF

V gene: TRBV25-1
clone size: NA
D gene: TRBD1
J gene: TRBJ2-3
CDR3 DNA: TGTGCCAGCGACAGGGGTAACACAGATACGCAGTATTTT
CDR3 protein: CASDRGNTDTQYF

V gene: TRBV4-2
clone size: NA
D gene: TRBD2
J gene: TRBJ2-7
CDR3 DNA: TGTGCCAGCAGCCAAGAGGGGACTAGCGGGGGGGGCGAGCAGTACTTC
CDR3 protein: CASSQEGTSGGGEQYF

V gene: TRBV6-2/TRBV6-3
clone size: few
D gene: NA
J gene: TRBJ2-1
CDR3 DNA: TGTGCCAGCAGTTGGTTAGACAATGAGCAGTTCTTC
CDR3 protein: CASSWLDNEQFF

V gene: TRBV11-2
clone size: many
D gene: NA
J gene: TRBJ1-1
CDR3 DNA: TGTGCCAGCAGCTTAGATGGGGAGCCGGCTGAAGCTTTCTTT
CDR3 protein: CASSLDGEPAEAFF

V gene: TRBV2
clone size: many
D gene: NA
J gene: TRBJ1-1
CDR3 DNA: TGTGCCAGCAGGCTGACACCCCGGGCCACTGAAGCTTTCTTT
CDR3 protein: CASRLTPRATEAFF

V gene: TRBV12-3/TRBV12-4
clone size: many
D gene: NA
J gene: TRBJ2-3
CDR3 DNA: TGTGCCAGCAGTCCAACAGATACGCAGTATTTT
CDR3 protein: CASSPTDTQYF

V gene: TRBV5-1
clone size: NA
D gene: NA
J gene: TRBJ2-1
CDR3 DNA: TGCGCCAGCAGCTTTAGTTGGGAATCCTACAATGAGCAGTTCTTC
CDR3 protein: CASSFSWESYNEQFF

V gene: TRBV6-1
clone size: many
D gene: NA
J gene: TRBJ2-7
CDR3 DNA: TGTGCCAGCAGGCCTCAAGGGACGGCCGGCTACGAGCAGTACTTC
CDR3 protein: CASRPQGTAGYEQYF

V gene: TRBV10-3
clone size: many
D gene: NA
J gene: TRBJ2-5
CDR3 DNA: TGTGCCATCAGTGGTCAGGGTTTGGTAAAGACCCAGTACTTC
CDR3 protein: CAISGQGLVKTQYF

V gene: TRBV29-1
clone size: many
D gene: TRBD1
J gene: TRBJ1-2
CDR3 DNA: TGCAGCGTTTACAGGGGGGGTGGCTACACCTTC
CDR3 protein: CSVYRGGGYTF

V gene: TRBV28
clone size: NA
D gene: NA
J gene: TRBJ1-1
CDR3 DNA: TGTGCCATCAGTCTTGACACTGAGGCTTTCTTT
CDR3 protein: CAISLDTEAFF

V gene: TRBV11-3
clone size: many
D gene: NA
J gene: TRBJ1-1
CDR3 DNA: TGTGCCAGCAGCTTAGAAGGAGACATGAACACTGAAGCTTTCTTT
CDR3 protein: CASSLEGDMNTEAFF

V gene: TRBV7-8
clone size: few
D gene: TRBD2
J gene: TRBJ2-5
CDR3 DNA: TGTGCCAGCAGCTTACCGGGACTAGCGGGAGGCGGGGCCCAGTACTTC
CDR3 protein: CASSLPGLAGGGAQYF

V gene: TRBV27
clone size: many
D gene: NA
J gene: TRBJ1-1
CDR3 DNA: TGTGCCAGCAGTTTCGCCGGGGGGTACACTGAAGCTTTCTTT
CDR3 protein: CASSFAGGYTEAFF

V gene: TRBV11-2
clone size: NA
D gene: TRBD2
J gene: TRBJ2-2
CDR3 DNA: TGTGCCAGCAGCCTTCCTGTTAGCGGGAGATCCCACGGGGAGCTGTTTTTT
CDR3 protein: CASSLPVSGRSHGELFF

V gene: TRBV6-1
clone size: many
D gene: NA
J gene: TRBJ2-1
CDR3 DNA: TGTGCCAGCAGTGGAGAAAGGAGGAGGGGTTCCTACAATGAGCAGTTCTTC
CDR3 protein: CASSGERRRGSYNEQFF

V gene: TRBV29-1
clone size: NA
D gene: TRBD1
J gene: TRBJ1-4
CDR3 DNA: TGCAGCGTTAATGACAGGGCTAATGAAAAACTGTTTTTT
CDR3 protein: CSVNDRANEKLFF

V gene: TRBV5-4
clone size: few
D gene: NA
J gene: TRBJ2-7
CDR3 DNA: TGTGCCAGCAGCTCGACCGGACTCTACGAGCAGTACTTC
CDR3 protein: CASSSTGLYEQYF

V gene: TRBV12-3/TRBV12-4
clone size: many
D gene: TRBD1
J gene: TRBJ1-1
CDR3 DNA: TGTGCCAGCAGGGTAGACAGGGGGATGAACACTGAAGCTTTCTTT
CDR3 protein: CASRVDRGMNTEAFF

V gene: TRBV9
clone size: few
D gene: NA
J gene: TRBJ2-3
CDR3 DNA: TGTGCCAGCAGCGTAGGCCAGAGGGGGTCGGATACGCAGTATTTT
CDR3 protein: CASSVGQRGSDTQYF

V gene: TRBV20-1
clone size: many
D gene: TRBD2
J gene: TRBJ2-1
CDR3 DNA: TGCAGTGCTAGAGATCTCGTGGGGGGGTACAATGAGCAGTTCTTC
CDR3 protein: CSARDLVGGYNEQFF

V gene: TRBV27
clone size: few
D gene: TRBD1
J gene: TRBJ2-7
CDR3 DNA: TGTGCCAGCAGTTTGACAGGGGGTGGCTACGAGCAGTACTTC
CDR3 protein: CASSLTGGGYEQYF

V gene: TRBV27
clone size: NA
D gene: TRBD1
J gene: TRBJ1-1
CDR3 DNA: TGTGCCAGCAGTCGCAGGGGGCGGGTAGCTTTCTTT
CDR3 protein: CASSRRGRVAFF

V gene: TRBV11-2
clone size: NA
D gene: NA
J gene: TRBJ2-1
CDR3 DNA: TGTGCCAGCAGCTTAATTCTAGAGGTCGATGAGCAGTTCTTC
CDR3 protein: CASSLILEVDEQFF

V gene: TRBV6-5
clone size: many
D gene: TRBD1
J gene: TRBJ1-5
CDR3 DNA: TGTGCCAGCAGTTACTCGACAGGGGGCTTCAATCAGCCCCAGCATTTT
CDR3 protein: CASSYSTGGFNQPQHF

V gene: TRBV18
clone size: NA
D gene: TRBD1
J gene: TRBJ1-4
CDR3 DNA: TGTGCCAGCTCACCGCGACAGGGGGCAACAACTAATGAAAAACTGTTTTTT
CDR3 protein: CASSPRQGATTNEKLFF